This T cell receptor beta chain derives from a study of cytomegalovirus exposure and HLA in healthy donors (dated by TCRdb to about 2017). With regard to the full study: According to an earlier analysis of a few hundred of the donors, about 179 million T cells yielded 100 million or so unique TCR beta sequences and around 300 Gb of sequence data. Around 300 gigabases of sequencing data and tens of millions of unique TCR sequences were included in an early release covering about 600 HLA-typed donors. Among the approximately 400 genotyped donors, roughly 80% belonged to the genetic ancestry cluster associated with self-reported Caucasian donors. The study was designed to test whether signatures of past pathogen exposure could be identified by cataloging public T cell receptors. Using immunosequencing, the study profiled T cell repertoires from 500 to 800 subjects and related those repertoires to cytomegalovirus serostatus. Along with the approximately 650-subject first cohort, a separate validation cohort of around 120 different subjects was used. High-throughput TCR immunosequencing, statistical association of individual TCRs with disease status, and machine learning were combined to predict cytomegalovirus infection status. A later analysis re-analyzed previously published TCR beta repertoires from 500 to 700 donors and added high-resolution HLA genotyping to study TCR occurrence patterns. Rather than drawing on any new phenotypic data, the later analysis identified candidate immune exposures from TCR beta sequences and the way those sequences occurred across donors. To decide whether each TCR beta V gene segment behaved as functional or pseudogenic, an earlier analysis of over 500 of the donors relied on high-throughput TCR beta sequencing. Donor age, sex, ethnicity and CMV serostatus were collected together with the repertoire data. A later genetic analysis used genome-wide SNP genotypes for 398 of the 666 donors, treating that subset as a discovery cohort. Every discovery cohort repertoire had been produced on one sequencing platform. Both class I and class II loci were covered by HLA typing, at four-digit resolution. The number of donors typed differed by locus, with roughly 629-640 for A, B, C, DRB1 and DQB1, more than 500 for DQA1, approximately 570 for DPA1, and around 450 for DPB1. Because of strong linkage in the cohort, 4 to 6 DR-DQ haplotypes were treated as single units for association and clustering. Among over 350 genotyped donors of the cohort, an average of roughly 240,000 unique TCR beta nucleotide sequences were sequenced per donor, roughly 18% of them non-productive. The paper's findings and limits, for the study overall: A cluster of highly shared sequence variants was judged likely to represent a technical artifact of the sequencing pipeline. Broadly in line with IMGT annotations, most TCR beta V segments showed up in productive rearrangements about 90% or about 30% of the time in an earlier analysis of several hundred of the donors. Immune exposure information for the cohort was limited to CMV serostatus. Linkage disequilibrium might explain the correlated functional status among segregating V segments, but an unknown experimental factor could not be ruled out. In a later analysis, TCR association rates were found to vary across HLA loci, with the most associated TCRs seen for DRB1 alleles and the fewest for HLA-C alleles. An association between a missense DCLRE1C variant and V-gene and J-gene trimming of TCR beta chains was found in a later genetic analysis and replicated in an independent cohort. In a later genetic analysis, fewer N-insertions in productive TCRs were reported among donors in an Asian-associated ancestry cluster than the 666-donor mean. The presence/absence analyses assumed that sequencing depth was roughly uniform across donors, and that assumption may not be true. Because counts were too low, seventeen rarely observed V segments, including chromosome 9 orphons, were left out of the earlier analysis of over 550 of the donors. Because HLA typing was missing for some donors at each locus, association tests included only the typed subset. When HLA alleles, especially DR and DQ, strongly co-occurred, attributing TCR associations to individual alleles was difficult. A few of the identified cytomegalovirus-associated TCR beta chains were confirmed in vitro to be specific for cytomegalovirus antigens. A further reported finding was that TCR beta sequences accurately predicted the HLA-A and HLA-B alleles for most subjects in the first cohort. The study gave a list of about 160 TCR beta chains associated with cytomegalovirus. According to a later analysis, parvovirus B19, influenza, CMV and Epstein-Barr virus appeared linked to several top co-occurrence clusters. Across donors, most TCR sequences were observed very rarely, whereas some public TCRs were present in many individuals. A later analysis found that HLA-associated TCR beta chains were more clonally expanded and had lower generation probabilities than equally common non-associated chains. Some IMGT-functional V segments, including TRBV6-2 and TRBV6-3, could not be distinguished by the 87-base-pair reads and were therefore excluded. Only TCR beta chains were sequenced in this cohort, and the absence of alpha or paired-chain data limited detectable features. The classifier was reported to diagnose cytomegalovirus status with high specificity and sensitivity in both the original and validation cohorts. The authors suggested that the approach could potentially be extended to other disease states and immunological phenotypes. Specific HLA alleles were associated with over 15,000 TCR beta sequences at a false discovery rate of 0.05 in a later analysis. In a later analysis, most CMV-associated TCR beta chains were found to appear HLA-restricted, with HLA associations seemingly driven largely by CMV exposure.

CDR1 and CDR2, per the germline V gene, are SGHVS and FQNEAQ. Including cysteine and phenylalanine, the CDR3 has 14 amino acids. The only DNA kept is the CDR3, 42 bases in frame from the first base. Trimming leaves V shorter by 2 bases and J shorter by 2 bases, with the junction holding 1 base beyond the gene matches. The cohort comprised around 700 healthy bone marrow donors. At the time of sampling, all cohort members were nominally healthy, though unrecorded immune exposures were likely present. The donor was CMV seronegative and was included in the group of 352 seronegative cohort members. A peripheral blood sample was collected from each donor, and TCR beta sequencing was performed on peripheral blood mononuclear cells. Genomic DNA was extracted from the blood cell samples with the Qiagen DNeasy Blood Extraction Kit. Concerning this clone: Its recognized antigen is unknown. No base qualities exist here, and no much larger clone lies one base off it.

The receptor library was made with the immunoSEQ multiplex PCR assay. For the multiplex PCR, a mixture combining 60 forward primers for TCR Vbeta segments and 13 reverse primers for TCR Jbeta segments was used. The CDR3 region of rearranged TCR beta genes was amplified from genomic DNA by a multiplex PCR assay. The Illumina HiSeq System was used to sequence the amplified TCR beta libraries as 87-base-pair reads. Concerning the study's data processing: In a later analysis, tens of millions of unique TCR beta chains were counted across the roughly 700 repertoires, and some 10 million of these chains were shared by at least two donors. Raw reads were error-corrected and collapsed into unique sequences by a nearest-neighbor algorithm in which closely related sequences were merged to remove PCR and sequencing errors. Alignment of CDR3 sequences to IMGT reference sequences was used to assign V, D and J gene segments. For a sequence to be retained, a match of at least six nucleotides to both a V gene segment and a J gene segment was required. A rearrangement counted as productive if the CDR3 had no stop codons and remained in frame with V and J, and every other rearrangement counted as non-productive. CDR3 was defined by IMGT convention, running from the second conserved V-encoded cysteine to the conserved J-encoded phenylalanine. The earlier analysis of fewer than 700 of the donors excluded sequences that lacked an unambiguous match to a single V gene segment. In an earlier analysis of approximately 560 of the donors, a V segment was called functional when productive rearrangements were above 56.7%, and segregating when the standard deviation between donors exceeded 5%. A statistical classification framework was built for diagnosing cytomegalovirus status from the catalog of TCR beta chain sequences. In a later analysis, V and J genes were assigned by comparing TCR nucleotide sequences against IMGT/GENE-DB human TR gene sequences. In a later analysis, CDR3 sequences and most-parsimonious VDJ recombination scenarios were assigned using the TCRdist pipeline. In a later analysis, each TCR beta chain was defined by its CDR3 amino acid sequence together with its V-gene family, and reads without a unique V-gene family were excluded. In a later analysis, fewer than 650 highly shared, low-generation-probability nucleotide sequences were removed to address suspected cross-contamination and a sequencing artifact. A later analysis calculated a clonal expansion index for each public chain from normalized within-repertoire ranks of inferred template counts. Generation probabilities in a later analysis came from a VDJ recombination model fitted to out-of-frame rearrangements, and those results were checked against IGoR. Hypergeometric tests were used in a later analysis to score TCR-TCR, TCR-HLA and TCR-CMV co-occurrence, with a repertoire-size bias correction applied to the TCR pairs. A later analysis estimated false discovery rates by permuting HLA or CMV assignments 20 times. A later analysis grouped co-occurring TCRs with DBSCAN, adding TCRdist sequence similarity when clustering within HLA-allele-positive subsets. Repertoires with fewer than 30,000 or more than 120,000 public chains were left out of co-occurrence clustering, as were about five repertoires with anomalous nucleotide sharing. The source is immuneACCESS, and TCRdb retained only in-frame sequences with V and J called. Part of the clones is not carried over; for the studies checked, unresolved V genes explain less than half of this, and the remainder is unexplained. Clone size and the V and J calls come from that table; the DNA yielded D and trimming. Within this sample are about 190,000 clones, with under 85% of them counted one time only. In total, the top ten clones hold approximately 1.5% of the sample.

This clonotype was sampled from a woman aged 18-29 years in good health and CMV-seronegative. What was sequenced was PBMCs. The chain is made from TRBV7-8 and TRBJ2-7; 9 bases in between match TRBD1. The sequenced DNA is TGTGCCAGCAGCTTAAGGACAGGGGCCTACGAGCAGTACTTC. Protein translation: CASSLRTGAYEQYF.